This T cell receptor (beta chain) was profiled in a study of T cell changes during pregnancy in multiple sclerosis. Assay used: immunoSEQ multiplex PCR; TCRdb lists only in-frame clones, some missing. The sample lists 90,000 to 95,000 clones; 85% to 95% were seen once. Germline CDR1 MDHEN, CDR2 SYDVKM. Trimming at V came to 4 bases and at J to 10 bases, leaving 10 bases not matched to a gene. The CDR3 is made up of 15 amino acids. This TCR came from a female donor with multiple sclerosis, enrolled in a pregnancy study. This specimen was peripheral blood, taken in the third trimester of pregnancy. The genes are TRBV28 and TRBJ2-1, with 10 bases aligning to TRBD2. CDR3 DNA sequence: TGTGCCAGCAGTTCCCTAGCGGGAGTAGTTCAGGAGCAGTTCTTC. This encodes CASSSLAGVVQEQFF.